This entry concerns a single TCR beta chain. Within the sample, other DNA sequences also encode this same CDR3. This sample stems from a study of cytomegalovirus exposure and HLA in healthy donors. CDR1 GTSNPN and CDR2 SVGIG come from the germline V gene (reference sequence). V was pared by 8 bases and J by 0 bases, with 11 bases between. CDR3 length: 13 amino acids. Vbeta (60) and Jbeta (13) primers were used in the PCR. Using immunoSEQ multiplex PCR, the repertoire was profiled, and TCRdb retains in-frame clones only, with some absent. The sample contains about 150,000 clones, roughly 65% of which appear only once.

This clonotype was sampled from a man aged 60 to 75 in good health and CMV-seronegative. This sequence joins TRBV30 and TRBJ1-5, with D unresolved. Sequencing was performed on PBMCs. CDR3 sequence: CAGNENSNQPQHF. The CDR3 coding sequence is TGTGCCGGGAATGAGAATAGCAATCAGCCCCAGCATTTT.